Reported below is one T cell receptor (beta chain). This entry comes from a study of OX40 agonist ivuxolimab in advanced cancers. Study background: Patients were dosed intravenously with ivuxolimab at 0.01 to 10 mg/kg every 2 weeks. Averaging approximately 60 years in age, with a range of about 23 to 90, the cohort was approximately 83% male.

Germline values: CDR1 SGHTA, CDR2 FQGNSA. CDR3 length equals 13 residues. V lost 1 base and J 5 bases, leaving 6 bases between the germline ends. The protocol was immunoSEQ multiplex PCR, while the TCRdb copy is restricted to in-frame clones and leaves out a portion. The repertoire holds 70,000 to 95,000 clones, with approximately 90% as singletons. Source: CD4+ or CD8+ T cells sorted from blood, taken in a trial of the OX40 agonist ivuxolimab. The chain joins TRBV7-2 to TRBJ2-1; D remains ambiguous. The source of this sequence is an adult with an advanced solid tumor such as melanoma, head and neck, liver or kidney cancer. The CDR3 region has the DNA TGTGCCAGCAGCTTAGGACCCGACAATGAGCAGTTCTTC. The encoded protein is CASSLGPDNEQFF.